The 21 T cell receptor beta chains below were found in one sample sequenced in a study of OX40 agonist ivuxolimab in advanced cancers. Sequencing used immunoSEQ multiplex PCR; TCRdb keeps in-frame clones, though not all of them. The table includes some 37,000 clones, 70% to 85% detected once. Here the sequenced sample was CD4+ or CD8+ T cells sorted from blood, taken in a trial of the OX40 agonist ivuxolimab. All receptors come from an adult with an advanced solid tumor such as melanoma, head and neck, liver or kidney cancer.

This chain joins TRBV6-5 and TRBJ1-1; D may be TRBD1 (6 bases). The CDR3 has 14 amino acids. V was pared by 0 bases and J by 8 bases, with 13 bases between. The germline V gene has CDR1 MNHEY and CDR2 SVGAGI. DNA for the CDR3: TGTGCCAGCAGTTACTCGTACAGGGCAGGGGAAGCTTTCTTT. Translation gives CASSYSYRAGEAFF.

This chain uses TRBV2 with TRBJ1-2; D gene ambiguous. V gave up 6 bases and J gave up 4 bases, with 9 bases separating them. The germline V gene encodes CDR1 SNHLY and CDR2 FYNNEI. This CDR3 contains 12 residues. CDR3: CASRGWGYGYTF. CDR3 coding DNA: TGTGCCAGCAGAGGGTGGGGCTATGGCTACACCTTC.

V is TRBV4-3 and J is TRBJ1-5, with 8 nucleotides matching TRBD1. Germline CDR1 reads LGHNA; CDR2 reads YSLEER. Unmatched junction bases numbered 6, after V lost 0 bases and J lost 2 bases. CDR3 length: 17 residues. The CDR3 spells CASSQDTGGRGNQPQHF. For the CDR3, the DNA is TGCGCCAGCAGCCAAGATACAGGGGGACGCGGCAATCAGCCCCAGCATTTT.

The V and J genes are TRBV5-6 and TRBJ1-2; TRBD1 might be the D (6 bases). Germline CDR1 SGHDT, CDR2 YYEEEE. The ends were cut back, 4 bases at V and 4 bases at J, with 14 bases in the middle. The CDR3 has 14 residues. The CDR3, as DNA: TGTGCCAGCAGCGGACTACAGGGTTCCTATGGCTACACCTTC. Protein sequence: CASSGLQGSYGYTF.

V gene TRBV18 combines with J gene TRBJ1-1, with 10 bases aligning to TRBD1. The CDR3 extends over 13 amino acids. Per germline, CDR1 KGHSH and CDR2 LQKENI. V gave up 8 bases and J gave up 6 bases; unmatched junction bases: 6. The DNA of the CDR3 is TGTGCCAGCCAAGACAGGGGGCATTCTGAAGCTTTCTTT. It is translated as CASQDRGHSEAFF.

As for this clone: One junction end does not reproduce the germline sequence, and a read error may be involved. The V and J genes are TRBV7-7 and TRBJ2-5, with a weak D call TRBD2 (5 bases). Germline V gene data show CDR1 as SSHAT and CDR2 as FNYEAQ (reference sequence). The CDR3 length is 14 residues. The CDR3 coding sequence is TGTGCTAGCAGCTTAGCCGGACTCCAAGAGACCCAGTACTTC. This encodes CASSLAGLQETQYF.

This rearrangement joins TRBV7-6 to TRBJ2-5; D is unclear. V was pared by 5 bases and J by 11 bases, with 15 bases between. The germline CDR1 and CDR2 sequences are SGHVS and FNYEAQ. The CDR3 is 12 residues long. The CDR3 region has the DNA TGTGCCAGCAGCCTTAATTCCCCGGTTCAGTACTTC. Protein sequence: CASSLNSPVQYF.

The V and J genes are TRBV5-1 and TRBJ2-5, with D tentatively TRBD2 (6 bases). V lost 0 bases, J lost 2 bases, and 11 bases lay in between. CDR1 is SGHRS and CDR2 is YFSETQ in the germline V gene. This CDR3 comprises 15 residues. Here the CDR3 DNA reads TGCGCCAGCAGCTTGGTGGGGACTCCACAAGAGACCCAGTACTTC. The encoded protein is CASSLVGTPQETQYF. The variable domain in full, with the rest retrieved from reference TRBV5-1 and TRBJ2-5, is KAGVTQTPRYLIKTRGQQVTLSCSPISGHRSVSWYQQTPGQGLQFLFEYFSETQRNKGNFPGRFSGRQFSNSRSEMNVSTLELGDSALYLCASSLVGTPQETQYFGPGTRLLVL.

The chain employs TRBV5-1 and TRBJ1-2; 9 bases match TRBD1. The J segment lost 2 bases and the V segment lost 7 bases, leaving 6 bases of the junction unmatched. The CDR3 spans 14 residues. From germline, CDR1 is SGHRS and CDR2 YFSETQ. CDR3 protein: CASHTGTGNYGYTF. The CDR3 region has the DNA TGCGCCAGCCACACCGGGACAGGGAACTATGGCTACACCTTC.

Comment on this clone: A read error may produce the germline difference seen at one junction end. J is TRBJ2-5 and V is TRBV19; D remains unclear. CDR3 length: 12 amino acids. Germline V CDR1 and CDR2: LNHDA, SQIVND (reference sequence). The CDR3 loop reads CASSLDGETQYF. As DNA, the CDR3 is TGTGCCAGTAGTTTAGATGGAGAGACCCAGTACTTC.

J is TRBJ2-7 and V is TRBV5-1; weak D call: TRBD1 (5 bases). The V and J ends lost 6 bases and 1 base respectively, with 8 bases between them. The CDR3 sequence is 12 residues long. Germline CDR1 SGHRS, CDR2 YFSETQ. For the CDR3, the DNA is TGCGCCAGCAACGCAGGGTCCTACGAGCAGTACTTC. Protein sequence: CASNAGSYEQYF.

A single count supports this clone. The chain recombines TRBV6-5 with TRBJ2-2; D unresolved. There are 14 residues in the CDR3. Trimming cost V 3 bases and J 5 bases, with 10 bases left between them. Germline V lookup: CDR1 MNHEY, CDR2 SVGAGI. Here the CDR3 DNA reads TGTGCCAGCAGTTATAACAGATTTACCGGGGAGCTGTTTTTT. Amino acid sequence: CASSYNRFTGELFF.

This clone appeared a few times. This CDR3 reads CASSHTSGGELFF. Here the CDR3 DNA reads TGTGCCAGCAGCCACACGTCGGGTGGGGAGCTGTTTTTT. The gene calls are TRBV7-2 and TRBJ2-2; D is unclear. Trimming removed 5 bases from V and 8 bases from J, with 12 bases in between. The CDR3 extends over 13 amino acids. The V gene's germline CDR1 is SGHTA and CDR2 FQGNSA.

J is TRBJ2-1 and V is TRBV15; 9 bases map to TRBD1. The length of the CDR3 is 15 residues. From germline, CDR1 is LNHNV and CDR2 YYDKDF (reference sequence). Unmatched junction bases numbered 10, after V lost 0 bases and J lost 13 bases. The DNA for the CDR3 is TGTGCCACCAGCAGAGATAGATCCCAACAGGGGGCACAGTTCTTC. This gives the protein CATSRDRSQQGAQFF.

The chain combines TRBV18 with TRBJ1-1; D unresolved. This CDR3 contains 16 residues. The ends were cut back, 2 bases at V and 5 bases at J, with 18 bases in the middle. From germline, CDR1 is KGHSH and CDR2 LQKENI. The CDR3 DNA reads TGTGCCAGCTCACCAGCAGCAGGCGGTCCGGGGACTGAAGCTTTCTTT. Translating it yields CASSPAAGGPGTEAFF. Based on the CDR3 plus reference TRBV18 and TRBJ1-1, the full variable domain is NAGVMQNPRHLVRRRGQEARLRCSPMKGHSHVYWYRQLPEEGLKFMVYLQKENIIDESGMPKERFSAEFPKEGPSILRIQQVVRGDSAAYFCASSPAAGGPGTEAFFGQGTRLTVV.

The chain combines TRBV6-6 with TRBJ1-3; D remains unclear. This CDR3 is 16 amino acids long. V lost 2 bases to trimming and J lost 0 bases, with 11 bases between them. CDR1 is MNHNY, CDR2 SVGAGI, per germline (reference sequence). The CDR3 spells CASSYGWASSGNTIYF. For the CDR3, the DNA is TGTGCCAGCAGTTACGGATGGGCGAGCTCTGGAAACACCATATATTTT.

V and J are TRBV14 and TRBJ1-6; 9 bases align to TRBD1. Germline trimming cut 0 bases from V and 7 bases from J; bases unmatched to any gene: 4. CDR3 size: 16 residues. Germline CDR1 reads SGHDN; CDR2 reads FVKESK. CDR3 in DNA: TGTGCCAGCAGCCAAGATACCGGGACAGGGAATTCACCCCTCCACTTT. Translated: CASSQDTGTGNSPLHF. Drawing the rest from reference TRBV14 and TRBJ1-6, the complete variable domain is EAGVTQFPSHSVIEKGQTVTLRCDPISGHDNLYWYRRVMGKEIKFLLHFVKESKQDESGMPNNRFLAERTGGTYSTLKVQPAELEDSGVYFCASSQDTGTGNSPLHFGNGTRLTVT.

This clone was counted between two and nine times. The chain carries TRBV29-1 and TRBJ2-2, with D perhaps matching TRBD1 (6 bases). The germline V gene has CDR1 SQVTM and CDR2 ANQGSEA. The CDR3 length is 14 residues. V lost 6 bases to trimming and J lost 0 bases, with 11 bases between them. CDR3 loop: CSVPGHTNTGELFF. The CDR3 DNA follows: TGCAGCGTACCGGGACATACGAACACCGGGGAGCTGTTTTTT.

J is TRBJ2-7 and V is TRBV4-3; D gene ambiguous. Germline values: CDR1 LGHNA, CDR2 YSLEER. The CDR3 extends over 13 amino acids. The V end lost 0 bases, the J end lost 5 bases, and 8 bases lay between the germline ends. The CDR3 sequence: CASSQDLVNEQYF. The DNA for the CDR3 is TGCGCCAGCAGCCAAGATTTGGTGAACGAGCAGTACTTC.

This chain uses TRBV19 with TRBJ1-3; D unclear. The CDR3 is 16 amino acids. Trimming removed 4 bases from V and 4 bases from J, with 17 bases in between. CDR1 is LNHDA and CDR2 is SQIVND in the germline V gene (reference sequence). The DNA for the CDR3 is TGTGCCAGTAGTACCCCCCGGACCCGACTAGGAAACACCATATATTTT. Amino acid sequence: CASSTPRTRLGNTIYF.

J is TRBJ2-7 and V is TRBV4-2, with a possible D match to TRBD1 (5 bases). The germline gives CDR1 LGHNA, CDR2 YNFKEQ. V lost 4 bases to trimming and J lost 2 bases, with 15 bases between them. This CDR3 comprises 15 residues. The CDR3 DNA reads TGTGCCAGCAGCCCGGAAAAGGGGCCAACCTACGAGCAGTACTTC. Translating it yields CASSPEKGPTYEQYF.